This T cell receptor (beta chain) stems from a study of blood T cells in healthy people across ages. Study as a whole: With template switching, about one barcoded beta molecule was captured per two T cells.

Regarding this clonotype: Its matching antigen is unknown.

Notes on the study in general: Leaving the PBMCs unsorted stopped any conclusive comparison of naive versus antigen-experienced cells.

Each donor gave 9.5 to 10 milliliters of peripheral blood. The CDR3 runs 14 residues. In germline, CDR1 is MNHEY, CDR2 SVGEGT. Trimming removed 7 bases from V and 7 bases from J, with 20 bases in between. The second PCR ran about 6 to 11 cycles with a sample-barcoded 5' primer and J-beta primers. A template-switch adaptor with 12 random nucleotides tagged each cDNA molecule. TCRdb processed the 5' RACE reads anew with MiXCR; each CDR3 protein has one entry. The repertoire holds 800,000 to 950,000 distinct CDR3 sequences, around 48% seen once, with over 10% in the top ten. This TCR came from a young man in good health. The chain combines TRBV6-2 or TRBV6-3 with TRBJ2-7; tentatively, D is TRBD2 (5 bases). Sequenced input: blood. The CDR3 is CASNQEWTAREQYF. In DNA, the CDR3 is TGTGCCAGCAACCAAGAATGGACTGCTCGGGAGCAGTACTTC.